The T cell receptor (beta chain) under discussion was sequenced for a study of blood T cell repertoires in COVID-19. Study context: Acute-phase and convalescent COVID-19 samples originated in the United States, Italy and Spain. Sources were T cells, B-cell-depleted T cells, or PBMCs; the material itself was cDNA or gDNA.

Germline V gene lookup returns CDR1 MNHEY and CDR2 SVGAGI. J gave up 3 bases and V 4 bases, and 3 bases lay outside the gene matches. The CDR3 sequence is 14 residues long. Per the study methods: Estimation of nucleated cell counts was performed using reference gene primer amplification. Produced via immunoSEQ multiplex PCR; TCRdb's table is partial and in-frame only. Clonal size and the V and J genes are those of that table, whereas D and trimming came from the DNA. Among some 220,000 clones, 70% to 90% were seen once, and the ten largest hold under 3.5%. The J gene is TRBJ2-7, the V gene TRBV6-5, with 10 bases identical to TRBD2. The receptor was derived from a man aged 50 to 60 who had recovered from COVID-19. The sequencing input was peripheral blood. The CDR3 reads CASSSSGSYYEQYF. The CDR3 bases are TGTGCCAGCAGTTCTAGCGGGAGCTACTACGAGCAGTACTTC.